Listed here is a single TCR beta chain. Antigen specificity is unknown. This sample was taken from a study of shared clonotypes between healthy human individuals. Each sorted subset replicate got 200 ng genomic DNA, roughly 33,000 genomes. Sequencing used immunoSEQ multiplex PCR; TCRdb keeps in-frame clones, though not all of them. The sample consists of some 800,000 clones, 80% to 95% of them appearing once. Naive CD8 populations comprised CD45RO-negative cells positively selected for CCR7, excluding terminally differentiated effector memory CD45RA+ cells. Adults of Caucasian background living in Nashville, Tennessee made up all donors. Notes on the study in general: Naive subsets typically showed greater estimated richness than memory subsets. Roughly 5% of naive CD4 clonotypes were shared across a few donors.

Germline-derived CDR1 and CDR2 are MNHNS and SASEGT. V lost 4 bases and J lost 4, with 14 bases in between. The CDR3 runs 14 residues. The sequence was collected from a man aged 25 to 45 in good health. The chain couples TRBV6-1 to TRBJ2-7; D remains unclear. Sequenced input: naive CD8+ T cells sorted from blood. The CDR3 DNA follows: TGTGCCAGCAGTGGTTGGCAGGCCCAGTACGAGCAGTACTTC. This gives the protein CASSGWQAQYEQYF.